This T cell receptor beta chain came from a study of cytomegalovirus exposure and HLA in healthy donors. Broader study findings: High sensitivity and specificity were reportedly achieved when the classifier diagnosed cytomegalovirus status.

About this clone: What it binds is unknown.

J was trimmed by 4 bases and V by 2 bases; bases with no gene match: 6. The germline CDR1 and CDR2 sequences are SGHRS and YFSETQ. The CDR3 consists of 16 residues. TCRdb's table, derived via immunoSEQ multiplex PCR, lists solely in-frame clones and lacks some. The sample has about 190,000 clones, about 82% seen once. Sample: PBMCs. This TCR derives from a woman aged 18-30 years in good health and CMV-seronegative. V gene TRBV5-1 combines with J gene TRBJ2-1, with 10 bases identical to TRBD2. As DNA, the CDR3 is TGCGCCAGCAGCTTTGGACTAGCGGTGAGATACAATGAGCAGTTCTTC. It is translated as CASSFGLAVRYNEQFF.